This T cell receptor (beta chain) was captured in a study of vaccination and CD4 T cells after COVID-19. Study summary: PCR on nasal swabs identified SARS-CoV-2 in convalescent patients, of whom fewer than ten were mild and one severe. Post-vaccination samples were procured at a median of roughly 76 days following dose two (range 14 to 241). Post-diagnosis, post-COVID samples were collected after a median approximately 92 days, ranging 35 to 161. General observations from the study: A relatively small number of convalescent patients were studied, and no early post-infection timepoints were included.

Concerning this clonotype itself: The antigen is undetermined.

Time point: late sampling 161 to 241 days after vaccination in three convalescent patients. TCRdb passed the PCR reads through MiXCR, listing each CDR3 protein once. This sample has some 40,000 distinct CDR3 sequences; 36% occur once, and the top ten carry about 5.3%. The V and J ends lost 5 bases and 4 bases respectively, with 11 bases between them. The CDR3 runs to 13 residues. Germline assignment: CDR1 MRHNA and CDR2 SNTAGT. This specimen consisted of CD4+ T cells from blood, obtained about 7 months after SARS-CoV-2 vaccination. The gene calls are TRBV6-4 and TRBJ2-5; perhaps TRBD1 as D (6 bases). This clonotype was obtained from a human donor who had recovered from COVID-19. As DNA, the CDR3 is TGTGCCAGCAGTAGGGGGACGGGAGAGACCCAGTACTTC. Residues: CASSRGTGETQYF.